The rows below give T cell receptor beta chains drawn from one sample of a study of T-cell reconstitution after alpha-beta-depleted transplantation in children. Each CDR3 protein gets one entry after TCRdb re-called the PCR reads with MiXCR. The sample lists about 580,000 distinct CDR3 sequences, more than 20% occurring once. The source was PBMCs, mostly from graft donor cells, collected 360 days after TCRalphabeta/CD19-depleted stem cell transplant. All receptors derive from a boy under two years old who had a stem cell transplant for acute myeloid leukemia, so the T cells may come from the graft donor. CDR3s include the opening cysteine and the closing phenylalanine or tryptophan. D genes are given only for firm matches. The size entry is marked missing in some rows and otherwise reads once, few, many or a size class.

j_gene: TRBJ2-3
len: 15
d_gene: NA
abundance: many
v_gene: TRBV24-1
CDR3aa: CATSDNRDGTDTQYF
CDR3nt: TGTGCCACCAGTGACAATCGGGACGGAACAGATACGCAGTATTTT

j_gene: TRBJ2-2
len: 13
d_gene: NA
abundance: few
v_gene: TRBV4-3
CDR3aa: CASSPLATGELFF
CDR3nt: TGCGCCAGCAGCCCCCTGGCAACCGGGGAGCTGTTTTTT

j_gene: TRBJ1-5
len: 14
d_gene: NA
abundance: NA
v_gene: TRBV28
CDR3aa: CASSIPNSGGGGHF
CDR3nt: TGTGCCAGCAGTATCCCCAATTCCGGAGGTGGAGGGCATTTT

j_gene: TRBJ2-1
len: 12
d_gene: NA
abundance: few
v_gene: TRBV15
CDR3aa: CATSVAYNEQFF
CDR3nt: TGTGCCACCAGCGTAGCGTACAATGAGCAGTTCTTC

j_gene: TRBJ2-1
len: 14
d_gene: NA
abundance: NA
v_gene: TRBV20-1
CDR3aa: CSASRREDYNEQFF
CDR3nt: TGCAGTGCTAGTAGGCGGGAAGATTACAATGAGCAGTTCTTC

j_gene: TRBJ1-2
len: 13
d_gene: NA
abundance: many
v_gene: TRBV19
CDR3aa: CASMGTRRYGYTF
CDR3nt: TGTGCCAGTATGGGGACAAGGCGGTATGGCTACACCTTC

j_gene: TRBJ1-3
len: 13
d_gene: NA
abundance: NA
v_gene: TRBV5-1
CDR3aa: CAGRRRNQNTIYF
CDR3nt: TGCGCCGGACGCCGACGGAACCAAAACACCATATATTTT

j_gene: TRBJ1-4
len: 12
d_gene: TRBD1
abundance: once
v_gene: TRBV12-3/TRBV12-4
CDR3aa: CASSLGQWGLFF
CDR3nt: TGTGCCAGCAGTTTGGGACAGTGGGGCCTGTTTTTT

j_gene: TRBJ2-3
len: 15
d_gene: TRBD2
abundance: NA
v_gene: TRBV20-1
CDR3aa: CSAIHPGEGTDTQYF
CDR3nt: TGCAGTGCTATTCATCCGGGGGAGGGAACAGATACGCAGTATTTT

j_gene: TRBJ2-3
len: 14
d_gene: NA
abundance: few
v_gene: TRBV20-1
CDR3aa: CSALIGRAKDTQYF
CDR3nt: TGCAGTGCCCTTATCGGCAGGGCGAAAGATACGCAGTATTTT

j_gene: TRBJ1-1
len: 14
d_gene: NA
abundance: NA
v_gene: TRBV4-3
CDR3aa: CASSQGTLNTEAFF
CDR3nt: TGCGCCAGCAGCCAAGGGACCCTGAACACTGAAGCTTTCTTT

j_gene: TRBJ2-1
len: 14
d_gene: TRBD2
abundance: NA
v_gene: TRBV10-3
CDR3aa: CAISERGGKGEQFF
CDR3nt: TGTGCCATCAGTGAACGGGGGGGGAAGGGTGAGCAGTTCTTC

j_gene: TRBJ2-5
len: 17
d_gene: NA
abundance: few
v_gene: TRBV5-1
CDR3aa: CASSFGLLRGWEETQYF
CDR3nt: TGCGCCAGCAGCTTTGGGCTCCTCCGTGGCTGGGAGGAGACCCAGTACTTC

j_gene: TRBJ2-5
len: 14
d_gene: NA
abundance: once
v_gene: TRBV11-2
CDR3aa: CASSRGGAGETQYF
CDR3nt: TGTGCCAGCAGCCGTGGGGGGGCCGGGGAGACCCAGTACTTC

j_gene: TRBJ1-5
len: 14
d_gene: NA
abundance: few
v_gene: TRBV20-1
CDR3aa: CSVFRSGPGQPQHF
CDR3nt: TGCAGCGTATTTAGGTCCGGGCCGGGGCAGCCCCAGCATTTT

j_gene: TRBJ2-1
len: 18
d_gene: NA
abundance: NA
v_gene: TRBV11-2
CDR3aa: CASSPRGGGPSSYNEQFF
CDR3nt: TGTGCCAGCAGCCCGCGCGGTGGGGGCCCCAGCTCCTACAATGAGCAGTTCTTC

j_gene: TRBJ2-2
len: 15
d_gene: TRBD2
abundance: few
v_gene: TRBV20-1
CDR3aa: CSAYSGGGNTGELFF
CDR3nt: TGCAGTGCATACTCGGGGGGAGGCAACACCGGGGAGCTGTTTTTT

j_gene: TRBJ2-1
len: 16
d_gene: NA
abundance: NA
v_gene: TRBV5-1
CDR3aa: CASSSYTGPDYNEQFF
CDR3nt: TGCGCCAGCAGCTCATATACAGGCCCAGACTACAATGAGCAGTTCTTC

j_gene: TRBJ1-5
len: 15
d_gene: NA
abundance: many
v_gene: TRBV6-5
CDR3aa: CASSNRVGSNQPQHF
CDR3nt: TGTGCCAGCAGTAACAGGGTTGGGAGCAATCAGCCCCAGCATTTT

j_gene: TRBJ2-7
len: 13
d_gene: NA
abundance: few
v_gene: TRBV12-3/TRBV12-4
CDR3aa: CASSPPRTHEQYF
CDR3nt: TGTGCCAGCAGCCCCCCCCGGACCCACGAGCAGTACTTC

j_gene: TRBJ1-2
len: 15
d_gene: NA
abundance: few
v_gene: TRBV6-5
CDR3aa: CASSYSHLVPCGYTF
CDR3nt: TGTGCCAGCAGTTACTCGCATCTAGTGCCATGTGGCTACACCTTC

j_gene: TRBJ1-4
len: 10
d_gene: NA
abundance: NA
v_gene: TRBV28
CDR3aa: CASRSEKLFF
CDR3nt: TGTGCCAGCAGGAGTGAAAAACTGTTTTTT

j_gene: TRBJ1-5
len: 14
d_gene: TRBD1
abundance: many
v_gene: TRBV12-3/TRBV12-4
CDR3aa: CASSFGTGEGPQHF
CDR3nt: TGTGCCAGCAGTTTCGGGACAGGGGAGGGGCCCCAGCATTTT

j_gene: TRBJ2-5
len: 14
d_gene: TRBD2
abundance: NA
v_gene: TRBV6-5
CDR3aa: CASSYSPGGETQYF
CDR3nt: TGTGCCAGCAGTTACTCGCCGGGGGGGGAGACCCAGTACTTC

j_gene: TRBJ2-1
len: 12
d_gene: NA
abundance: many
v_gene: TRBV27
CDR3aa: CASSTAGAEQFF
CDR3nt: TGTGCCAGCAGTACGGCCGGTGCTGAGCAGTTCTTC

j_gene: TRBJ1-1
len: 17
d_gene: NA
abundance: many
v_gene: TRBV6-5
CDR3aa: CASISRPRRDLNTEAFF
CDR3nt: TGTGCCAGCATCAGCCGGCCTAGACGGGACCTGAACACTGAAGCTTTCTTT

j_gene: TRBJ2-1
len: 15
d_gene: NA
abundance: NA
v_gene: TRBV7-2
CDR3aa: CASSLAGVGDNEQFF
CDR3nt: TGTGCCAGCAGCTTAGCGGGGGTGGGAGACAATGAGCAGTTCTTC

j_gene: TRBJ2-5
len: 16
d_gene: TRBD2
abundance: many
v_gene: TRBV15
CDR3aa: CATSPSGTSGQETQYF
CDR3nt: TGTGCCACCAGCCCATCGGGTACTAGCGGCCAAGAGACCCAGTACTTC

j_gene: TRBJ2-7
len: 15
d_gene: TRBD1
abundance: many
v_gene: TRBV5-1
CDR3aa: CASSPTGTALYEQYF
CDR3nt: TGCGCCAGCAGCCCTACCGGGACAGCTCTCTACGAGCAGTACTTC

j_gene: TRBJ1-2
len: 13
d_gene: NA
abundance: many
v_gene: TRBV12-3/TRBV12-4
CDR3aa: CASRGVANYGYTF
CDR3nt: TGTGCCAGCAGAGGAGTAGCTAACTATGGCTACACCTTC

j_gene: TRBJ2-5
len: 14
d_gene: TRBD1
abundance: few
v_gene: TRBV6-5
CDR3aa: CASSYSRGLETQYF
CDR3nt: TGTGCCAGCAGTTACTCGAGGGGGCTGGAGACCCAGTACTTC

j_gene: TRBJ2-7
len: 14
d_gene: NA
abundance: few
v_gene: TRBV29-1
CDR3aa: CSVEDGKGSYEQYF
CDR3nt: TGCAGCGTTGAAGATGGAAAAGGGAGCTACGAGCAGTACTTC

j_gene: TRBJ1-1
len: 18
d_gene: NA
abundance: NA
v_gene: TRBV4-3
CDR3aa: CASSQDKEGQGGDTEAFF
CDR3nt: TGCGCCAGCAGCCAAGATAAAGAGGGGCAGGGAGGCGACACTGAAGCTTTCTTT

j_gene: TRBJ2-5
len: 13
d_gene: NA
abundance: many
v_gene: TRBV7-6
CDR3aa: CASSLSRAETQYF
CDR3nt: TGTGCCAGCAGCTTATCCAGGGCAGAGACCCAGTACTTC

j_gene: TRBJ2-3
len: 19
d_gene: TRBD2
abundance: NA
v_gene: TRBV28
CDR3aa: CASLGLAGALVSSTDTQYF
CDR3nt: TGTGCCAGCTTGGGACTAGCGGGGGCCCTGGTCTCTAGCACAGATACGCAGTATTTT

j_gene: TRBJ2-2
len: 16
d_gene: NA
abundance: many
v_gene: TRBV12-3/TRBV12-4
CDR3aa: CASRQRDSPGTGELFF
CDR3nt: TGTGCCAGCAGGCAACGGGACTCCCCAGGAACCGGGGAGCTGTTTTTT

j_gene: TRBJ1-1
len: 14
d_gene: NA
abundance: few
v_gene: TRBV7-2
CDR3aa: CASSFVPGNTEAFF
CDR3nt: TGTGCCAGCAGCTTTGTTCCAGGGAACACTGAAGCTTTCTTT

j_gene: TRBJ1-5
len: 15
d_gene: NA
abundance: few
v_gene: TRBV6-2/TRBV6-3
CDR3aa: CASSYEGISNQPQHF
CDR3nt: TGTGCCAGCAGTTATGAGGGGATTAGCAATCAGCCCCAGCATTTT

j_gene: TRBJ2-5
len: 16
d_gene: TRBD2
abundance: few
v_gene: TRBV7-2
CDR3aa: CASSLGASGGAETQYF
CDR3nt: TGTGCCAGCAGCTTAGGGGCTAGCGGGGGGGCGGAGACCCAGTACTTC

j_gene: TRBJ2-7
len: 15
d_gene: NA
abundance: NA
v_gene: TRBV5-1
CDR3aa: CASSLETDLSYEQYF
CDR3nt: TGCGCCAGCAGCTTGGAGACAGACCTCTCCTACGAGCAGTACTTC

j_gene: TRBJ2-2
len: 14
d_gene: NA
abundance: few
v_gene: TRBV7-9
CDR3aa: CASSLVRDTGELFF
CDR3nt: TGTGCCAGCAGCTTGGTGAGGGACACCGGGGAGCTGTTTTTT

j_gene: TRBJ1-2
len: 14
d_gene: NA
abundance: few
v_gene: TRBV12-3/TRBV12-4
CDR3aa: CASAYSQGDLGYTF
CDR3nt: TGTGCCAGCGCCTACTCCCAGGGAGACTTGGGCTACACCTTC

j_gene: TRBJ1-2
len: 15
d_gene: TRBD1
abundance: NA
v_gene: TRBV12-3/TRBV12-4
CDR3aa: CASSLVWDRGKGYTF
CDR3nt: TGTGCCAGCAGTTTAGTCTGGGACAGGGGGAAAGGCTACACCTTC

j_gene: TRBJ2-3
len: 14
d_gene: NA
abundance: many
v_gene: TRBV9
CDR3aa: CASSGGPGADTQYF
CDR3nt: TGTGCCAGCAGCGGGGGACCCGGAGCAGATACGCAGTATTTT

j_gene: TRBJ1-3
len: 14
d_gene: NA
abundance: NA
v_gene: TRBV20-1
CDR3aa: CSARDLGVGNTIYF
CDR3nt: TGCAGTGCTAGAGATCTTGGGGTGGGAAACACCATATATTTT

j_gene: TRBJ1-5
len: 14
d_gene: NA
abundance: few
v_gene: TRBV7-6
CDR3aa: CASSLNGDNQPQHF
CDR3nt: TGTGCCAGCAGCTTGAACGGGGATAATCAGCCCCAGCATTTT